A single sample is the source of the 10 T cell receptor beta chains below, sequenced in a study of blood T cell repertoires in COVID-19. TCRdb's copy holds only in-frame clones and misses some; the assay was immunoSEQ multiplex PCR. The table shows about 380,000 clones, with roughly 84% occurring only once. Material: PBMCs or T cells enriched from blood (not recorded which). The receptors were gathered from a woman aged 30 to 39 who had recovered from COVID-19.

The chain has TRBV5-1 and TRBJ2-1, with no clear D. The V end lost 4 bases, the J end lost 5 bases, and 16 bases lay between the germline ends. This CDR3 comprises 15 residues. CDR1 SGHRS and CDR2 YFSETQ come from the germline V gene. CDR3 loop: CASSPAVHADNEQFF. The CDR3 coding sequence is TGCGCCAGCAGCCCGGCGGTCCACGCAGACAATGAGCAGTTCTTC.

CDR3 residues: CASSPTGKETQYF. Written as DNA, the CDR3 is TGTGCCAGCTCACCAACAGGAAAAGAGACCCAGTACTTC. The chain couples TRBV18 to TRBJ2-5; a weak D match, TRBD1 (5 bases). The CDR3 totals 13 residues. The germline V gene encodes CDR1 KGHSH and CDR2 LQKENI. Trimming stripped 2 bases from V and 3 bases from J, with 7 bases between.

This rearrangement joins TRBV4-1 to TRBJ1-5, with 9 bases lining up with TRBD1. V lost 1 base and J lost 5; bases outside the gene matches: 3. The CDR3 has 15 amino acids. From germline, CDR1 is MGHRA and CDR2 YSYEKL. CDR3 loop: CASSQGTGVYQPQHF. CDR3 in DNA: TGCGCCAGCAGCCAAGGGACAGGGGTCTATCAGCCCCAGCATTTT.

The chain links TRBV7-9 to TRBJ2-5; TRBD1 matches at 7 bases. Germline V gene lookup returns CDR1 SEHNR and CDR2 FQNEAQ (reference sequence). This CDR3 spans 15 amino acids. After removal of 5 bases from V and 4 bases from J, the junction contained 10 bases not matched to a gene. The CDR3 DNA sequence: TGTGCCAGCAGCCCTCCCCAGACAGGGACAGAGACCCAGTACTTC. Protein: CASSPPQTGTETQYF. The full variable domain, rest sourced from reference TRBV7-9 and TRBJ2-5, is DTGVSQNPRHKITKRGQNVTFRCDPISEHNRLYWYRQTLGQGPEFLTYFQNEAQLEKSRLLSDRFSAERPKGSFSTLEIQRTEQGDSAMYLCASSPPQTGTETQYFGPGTRLLVL.

This clone was detected only a few times. This chain joins TRBV19 and TRBJ1-2; D is unresolved. Between the trimmed V and J ends, which lost 5 bases and 4 bases, there was a span of 8 bases. Looked up from germline, CDR1 is LNHDA and CDR2 is SQIVND (reference sequence). The CDR3 consists of 12 residues. CDR3 bases: TGTGCCAGTAGTGGCGGCCTCTATGGCTACACCTTC. Translating gives CASSGGLYGYTF.

The chain has TRBV5-1 and TRBJ1-2; 9 nucleotides agree with TRBD1. The V segment lost 7 bases and the J segment 5 bases; nucleotides outside the gene matches: 12. This CDR3 region has 15 residues. The germline gives CDR1 SGHRS, CDR2 YFSETQ. The CDR3 coding sequence is TGCGCCAGCGGGATGGGGACAGGGCCGAGTTATGGCTACACCTTC. Residues: CASGMGTGPSYGYTF.

V gene TRBV6-2 or TRBV6-3 combines with J gene TRBJ1-6; D gene uncertain. V was cut by 5 bases and J by 8 bases, with 7 bases left in between. Germline V gives CDR1 MNHEY, CDR2 SVGEGT. CDR3 size: 12 residues. CDR3 residues: CASSLSDSPLHF. For the CDR3, the DNA is TGTGCCAGCAGTCTCAGCGATTCACCCCTCCACTTT.

CDR3 DNA: TGTGCCAGTAGTATAAATTTTTCTCCAGGGGCCAATTCACCCCTCCACTTT. Residues: CASSINFSPGANSPLHF. The rearrangement uses TRBV19 and TRBJ1-6, with D tentatively TRBD1 (6 bases). V shed 2 bases and J shed 7 bases, with 18 bases lying between them. There are 17 residues in the CDR3. Germline V gene data show CDR1 as LNHDA and CDR2 as SQIVND (reference sequence).

In this sample, this clone turned up a few times. V and J are TRBV7-2 and TRBJ1-4, with a weak D call TRBD1 (6 bases). CDR3 length: 15 residues. Germline loops: CDR1 SGHTA, CDR2 FQGNSA. Trimming pared 1 base from V and 3 bases from J, leaving 9 bases between. This CDR3 reads CASSLDRVSNEKLFF. CDR3 in DNA: TGTGCCAGCAGCTTAGACAGGGTTTCTAATGAAAAACTGTTTTTT.

The rearrangement links TRBV14 to TRBJ2-1; 8 nucleotides agree with TRBD2. The germline CDR1 and CDR2 sequences are SGHDN and FVKESK. The J segment lost 3 bases and the V segment lost 5 bases, leaving 9 bases of the junction unmatched. The CDR3 covers 16 residues. The CDR3 is CASSGVAGGNYNEQFF. The DNA for the CDR3 is TGTGCCAGCAGCGGGGTGGCGGGGGGTAACTACAATGAGCAGTTCTTC. Using reference TRBV14 and TRBJ2-1 for the parts outside the CDR3, the full variable domain is EAGVTQFPSHSVIEKGQTVTLRCDPISGHDNLYWYRRVMGKEIKFLLHFVKESKQDESGMPNNRFLAERTGGTYSTLKVQPAELEDSGVYFCASSGVAGGNYNEQFFGPGTRLTVL.